These T cell receptor beta chains were read from a single sample in a study of Ad26.COV2.S vaccination and SARS-CoV-2 variants. Assay: immunoSEQ multiplex PCR; the TCRdb copy retains only in-frame clones and omits some. Of some 460,000 clones in the sample, 70% to 90% are singletons; the top ten hold 1.5% to 2%. Sequencing was performed on peripheral blood, taken in a trial of Ad26.COV2.S vaccine versus placebo. All receptors derive from a person between 18 and 65 years old who received the Ad26.COV2.S COVID-19 vaccine or a placebo. The CDR3 runs from the conserved cysteine through the conserved F or W. Each record gives: D gene, J gene, V gene, clone size, CDR3 protein, CDR3 DNA. D genes are given only for firm matches. Some rows mark clone size as missing; the rest say once, few, many or name a class of expanded clone.

d_gene: NA; j_gene: TRBJ2-6; v_gene: TRBV29-1; abundance: once; CDR3aa: CSVDGSSGANVLTF; CDR3nt: TGCAGCGTGGACGGAAGCTCTGGGGCCAACGTCCTGACTTTC
d_gene: TRBD2; j_gene: TRBJ2-7; v_gene: TRBV7-8; abundance: NA; CDR3aa: CASSLAVRGAYEQYF; CDR3nt: TGTGCCAGCAGCTTAGCGGTGCGGGGGGCCTACGAGCAGTACTTC
d_gene: NA; j_gene: TRBJ1-1; v_gene: TRBV5-4; abundance: NA; CDR3aa: CASSLEQMNTEAFF; CDR3nt: TGTGCCAGCAGCTTAGAACAGATGAACACTGAAGCTTTCTTT
d_gene: TRBD1; j_gene: TRBJ1-3; v_gene: TRBV15; abundance: NA; CDR3aa: CATSRQGVDTIYF; CDR3nt: TGTGCCACCAGCAGACAGGGGGTTGACACCATATATTTT
d_gene: TRBD2; j_gene: TRBJ2-5; v_gene: TRBV18; abundance: NA; CDR3aa: CASSPPRTSGKETQYF; CDR3nt: TGTGCCAGCTCACCACCTCGGACTAGCGGAAAAGAGACCCAGTACTTC
d_gene: NA; j_gene: TRBJ2-1; v_gene: TRBV28; abundance: NA; CDR3aa: CASSLQGEQFF; CDR3nt: TGTGCCAGCAGCCTCCAGGGGGAGCAGTTCTTC
d_gene: TRBD2; j_gene: TRBJ2-1; v_gene: TRBV7-8; abundance: NA; CDR3aa: CASSLGYCGSYNEQFF; CDR3nt: TGTGCCAGCAGCTTAGGGTATTGCGGGAGTTACAATGAGCAGTTCTTC
d_gene: NA; j_gene: TRBJ1-1; v_gene: TRBV30; abundance: NA; CDR3aa: CAWNRVGTEAFF; CDR3nt: TGTGCCTGGAACCGGGTTGGTACTGAAGCTTTCTTT
d_gene: NA; j_gene: TRBJ1-2; v_gene: TRBV18; abundance: NA; CDR3aa: CASSPDGGRSNYGYTF; CDR3nt: TGTGCCAGCTCACCAGACGGGGGGCGCTCTAACTATGGCTACACCTTC
d_gene: TRBD1; j_gene: TRBJ2-7; v_gene: TRBV7-8; abundance: once; CDR3aa: CASSLTGIRGEQYF; CDR3nt: TGTGCCAGCAGCTTGACAGGGATTCGGGGAGAGCAGTACTTC
d_gene: TRBD1; j_gene: TRBJ2-7; v_gene: TRBV4-1; abundance: NA; CDR3aa: CASSQRDRAPEQYF; CDR3nt: TGCGCCAGCAGCCAGAGGGACAGGGCCCCCGAGCAGTACTTC
d_gene: NA; j_gene: TRBJ2-3; v_gene: TRBV18; abundance: once; CDR3aa: CASSLEALSTDTQYF; CDR3nt: TGTGCCAGCTCACTTGAAGCCCTGAGCACAGATACGCAGTATTTT
d_gene: TRBD1; j_gene: TRBJ1-1; v_gene: TRBV4-3; abundance: few; CDR3aa: CASSLQGAPLPEAFF; CDR3nt: TGCGCCAGCAGCTTGCAGGGGGCTCCTTTGCCGGAAGCTTTCTTT
d_gene: TRBD1; j_gene: TRBJ1-2; v_gene: TRBV27; abundance: few; CDR3aa: CASSYQGATGYTF; CDR3nt: TGTGCCAGCAGTTACCAGGGGGCGACTGGCTACACCTTC
d_gene: NA; j_gene: TRBJ1-6; v_gene: TRBV28; abundance: NA; CDR3aa: CASSLNRANSPLHF; CDR3nt: TGTGCCAGCAGTCTAAACAGGGCTAATTCACCCCTCCACTTT
d_gene: NA; j_gene: TRBJ1-3; v_gene: TRBV7-8; abundance: NA; CDR3aa: CASSLSSNSGNTIYF; CDR3nt: TGTGCCAGCAGCTTAAGTTCTAACTCTGGAAACACCATATATTTT
d_gene: NA; j_gene: TRBJ1-2; v_gene: TRBV28; abundance: NA; CDR3aa: CATNPGRSSYGYTF; CDR3nt: TGTGCCACCAACCCGGGACGCAGCAGCTATGGCTACACCTTC